This T cell receptor beta chain is drawn from a study of CD8+CD57+ T cells in acquired aplastic anemia. In the study overall: Sorted CD4+ and CD8+ cells gave a mean 3.2 ug DNA, range 0.2 to 27.4 ug.

Regarding the study as a whole: CD8+ Simpson's diversity did not differ significantly between patients and controls. A set of around 30 CD8+ CDR3 sequences was shared between patients and controls, and these sequences appeared highly expressed in patients.

The CDR3 length is 13 residues. V dropped 4 bases and J dropped 5 bases, with 12 bases sitting between them. Germline lookup yields CDR1 SNHLY and CDR2 FYNNEI. Researchers used genomic DNA as the template to profile TCR beta VDJ and CDR3. One entry per CDR3 protein, called by TCRdb with MiXCR from the reads. The table records under 350,000 distinct CDR3 sequences, around 60% of them present only once. A remark on this clonotype: No antigen is known for it.

The chain uses TRBV2 and TRBJ2-7; TRBD1 is a possible D gene (5 bases). This receptor was identified in a human donor with severe aplastic anemia or a healthy control (not recorded which). Material: sorted CD4+, CD8+, or CD8+CD57+ T cells (not recorded which) from PBMCs. This CDR3 is CASSAAGKNEQYF. CDR3 in DNA: TGTGCCAGCAGTGCTGCAGGGAAGAACGAGCAGTACTTC.